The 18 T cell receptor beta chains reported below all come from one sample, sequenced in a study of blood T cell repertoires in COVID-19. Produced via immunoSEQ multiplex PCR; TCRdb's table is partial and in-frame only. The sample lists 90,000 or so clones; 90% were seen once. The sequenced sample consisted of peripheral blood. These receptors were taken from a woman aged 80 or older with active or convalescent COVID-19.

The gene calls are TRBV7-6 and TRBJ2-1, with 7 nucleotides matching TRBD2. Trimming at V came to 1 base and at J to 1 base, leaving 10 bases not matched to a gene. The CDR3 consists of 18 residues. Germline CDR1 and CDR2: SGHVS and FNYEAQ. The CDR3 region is CASSLGPSGPISYNEQFF. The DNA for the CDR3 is TGTGCCAGCAGCTTAGGGCCTAGCGGACCAATTTCCTACAATGAGCAGTTCTTC.

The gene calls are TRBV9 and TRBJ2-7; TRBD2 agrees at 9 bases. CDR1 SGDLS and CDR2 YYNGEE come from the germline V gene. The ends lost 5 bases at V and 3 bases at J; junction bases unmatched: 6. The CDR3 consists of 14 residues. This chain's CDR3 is CASSKLSGSYEQYF. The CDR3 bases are TGTGCCAGCAGTAAGCTTAGCGGGAGCTACGAGCAGTACTTC.

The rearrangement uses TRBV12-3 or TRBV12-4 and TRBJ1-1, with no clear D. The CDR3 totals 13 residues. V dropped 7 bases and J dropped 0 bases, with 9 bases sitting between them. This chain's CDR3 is CASKSLLNTEAFF. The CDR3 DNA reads TGTGCCAGCAAGAGTTTATTGAACACTGAAGCTTTCTTT.

Written as DNA, the CDR3 is TGTGCCAGCAGTTCTCAGACTTTTAGCTCCTACAATGAGCAGTTCTTC. The encoded protein is CASSSQTFSSYNEQFF. This chain connects TRBV28 to TRBJ2-1; D gene unclear. CDR1 MDHEN and CDR2 SYDVKM come from the germline V gene. Trimming left V 4 bases short and J 0 bases short, with 13 bases between. The CDR3 loop spans 16 amino acids.

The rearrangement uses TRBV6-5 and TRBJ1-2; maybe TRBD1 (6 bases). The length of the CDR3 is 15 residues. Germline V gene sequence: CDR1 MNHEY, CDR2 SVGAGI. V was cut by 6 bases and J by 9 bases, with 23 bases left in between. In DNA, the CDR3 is TGTGCCAGCAGCTCCGACAGGACATTTCCGTCTAGCTACACCTTC. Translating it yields CASSSDRTFPSSYTF.

The CDR3 DNA sequence: TGTGCCAGCGGCAAGTTTAATGGCTACACCTTC. Its protein is CASGKFNGYTF. The chain recombines TRBV28 with TRBJ1-2, with D uncertain. Trimming shortened V by 8 bases and J by 6 bases, and 10 bases separated the two germline ends. This CDR3 contains 11 residues. Germline V gene lookup returns CDR1 MDHEN and CDR2 SYDVKM.

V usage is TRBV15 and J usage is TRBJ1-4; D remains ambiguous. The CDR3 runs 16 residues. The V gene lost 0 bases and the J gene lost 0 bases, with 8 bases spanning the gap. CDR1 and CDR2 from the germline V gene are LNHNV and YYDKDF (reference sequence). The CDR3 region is CATSRENSPTNEKLFF. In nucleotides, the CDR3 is TGTGCCACCAGCAGAGAGAACAGTCCAACTAATGAAAAACTGTTTTTT. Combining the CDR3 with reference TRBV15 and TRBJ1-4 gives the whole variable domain DAMVIQNPRYQVTQFGKPVTLSCSQTLNHNVMYWYQQKSSQAPKLLFHYYDKDFNNEADTPDNFQSRRPNTSFCFLDIRSPGLGDTAMYLCATSRENSPTNEKLFFGSGTQLSVL.

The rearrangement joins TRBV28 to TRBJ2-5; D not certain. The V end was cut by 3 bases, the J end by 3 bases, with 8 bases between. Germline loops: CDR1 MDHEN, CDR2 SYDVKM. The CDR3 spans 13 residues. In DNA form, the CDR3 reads TGTGCCAGCAGTTTTCCGGTGGAAGAGACCCAGTACTTC. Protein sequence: CASSFPVEETQYF.

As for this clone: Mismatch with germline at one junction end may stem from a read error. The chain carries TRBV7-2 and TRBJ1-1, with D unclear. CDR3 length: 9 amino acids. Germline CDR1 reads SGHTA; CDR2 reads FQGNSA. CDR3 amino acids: CASSLVENF. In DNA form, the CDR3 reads TGTGCCAGCAGCCTAGTGGAGAATTTT.

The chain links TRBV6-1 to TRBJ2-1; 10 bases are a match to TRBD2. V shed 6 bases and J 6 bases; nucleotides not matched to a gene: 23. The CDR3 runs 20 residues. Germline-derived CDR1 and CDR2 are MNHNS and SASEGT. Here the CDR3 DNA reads TGTGCCAGCAGAGAATCTGGGGGACGACTAGCGGGCGACCTAACCAATGAGCAGTTCTTC. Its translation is CASRESGGRLAGDLTNEQFF.

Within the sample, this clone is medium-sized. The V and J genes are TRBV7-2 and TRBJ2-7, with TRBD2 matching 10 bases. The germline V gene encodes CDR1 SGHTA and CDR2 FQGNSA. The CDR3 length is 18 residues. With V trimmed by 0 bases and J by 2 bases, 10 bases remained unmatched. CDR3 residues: CASSLARRSGRSAYEQYF. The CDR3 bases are TGTGCCAGCAGCTTAGCACGACGTAGCGGGAGGTCGGCCTACGAGCAGTACTTC.

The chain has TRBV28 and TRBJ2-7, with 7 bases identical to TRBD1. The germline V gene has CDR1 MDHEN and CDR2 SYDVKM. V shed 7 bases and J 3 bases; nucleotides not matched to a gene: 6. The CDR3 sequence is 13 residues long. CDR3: CASTPGQVYEQYF. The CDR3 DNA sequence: TGTGCCAGCACCCCCGGACAGGTCTACGAGCAGTACTTC.

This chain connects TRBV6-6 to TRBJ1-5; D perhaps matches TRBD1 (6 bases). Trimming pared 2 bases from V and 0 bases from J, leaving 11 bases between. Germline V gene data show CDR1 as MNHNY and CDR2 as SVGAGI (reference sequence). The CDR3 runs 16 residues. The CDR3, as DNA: TGTGCCAGCAGTTACCAGAACAGGGATAGCAATCAGCCCCAGCATTTT. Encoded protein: CASSYQNRDSNQPQHF.

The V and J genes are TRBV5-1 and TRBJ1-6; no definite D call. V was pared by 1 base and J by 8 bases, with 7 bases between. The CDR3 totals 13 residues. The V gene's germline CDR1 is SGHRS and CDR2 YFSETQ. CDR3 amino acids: CASSLKLDSPLHF. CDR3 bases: TGCGCCAGCAGCTTGAAGCTAGATTCACCCCTCCACTTT.

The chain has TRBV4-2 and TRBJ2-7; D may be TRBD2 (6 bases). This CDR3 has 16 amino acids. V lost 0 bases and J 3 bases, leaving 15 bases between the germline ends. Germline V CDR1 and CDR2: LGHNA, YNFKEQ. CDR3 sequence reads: CASSQDWRAVGYEQYF. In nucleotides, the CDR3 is TGTGCCAGCAGCCAAGATTGGAGGGCAGTGGGCTACGAGCAGTACTTC.

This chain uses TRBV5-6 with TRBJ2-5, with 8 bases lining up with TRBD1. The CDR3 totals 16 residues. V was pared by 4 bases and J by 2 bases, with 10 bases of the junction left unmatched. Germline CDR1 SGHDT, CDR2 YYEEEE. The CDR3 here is CASSLRTGLAQETQYF. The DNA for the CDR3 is TGTGCCAGCAGCCTCAGGACAGGGCTGGCGCAAGAGACCCAGTACTTC.

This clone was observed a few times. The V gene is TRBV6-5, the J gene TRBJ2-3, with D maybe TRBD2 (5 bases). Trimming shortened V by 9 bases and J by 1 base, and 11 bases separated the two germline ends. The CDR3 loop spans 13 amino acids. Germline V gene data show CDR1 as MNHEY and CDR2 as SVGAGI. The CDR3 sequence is CARGVDGTDTQYF. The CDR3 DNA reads TGTGCCAGGGGAGTGGACGGCACAGATACGCAGTATTTT.

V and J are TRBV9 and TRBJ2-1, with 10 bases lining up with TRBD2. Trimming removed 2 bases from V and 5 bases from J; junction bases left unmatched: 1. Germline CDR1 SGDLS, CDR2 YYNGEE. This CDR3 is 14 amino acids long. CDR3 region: CASSVGLADNEQFF. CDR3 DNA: TGTGCCAGCAGCGTCGGACTAGCGGACAATGAGCAGTTCTTC.